This is a list of T cell receptor beta chains from one sample in a study of blood T cell repertoires in COVID-19. Clones were sequenced by immunoSEQ multiplex PCR, and TCRdb holds only the in-frame ones, with some missing. The sample consists of approximately 170,000 clones, approximately 85% of them appearing once. Sequencing was carried out using peripheral blood. The receptors were gathered from an older man with COVID-19, enrolled during active disease. Both conserved end residues are part of each CDR3. The D gene is left open where the match is weak. A clone size is listed for some rows: how often the clone was seen (once, few, many), or a class if it is expanded.

size: NA
J: TRBJ2-1
D: TRBD2
V: TRBV5-1
CDR3: CASSLAAGGLNNEQFF
DNA: TGCGCCAGCAGCTTGGCTGCGGGGGGGCTGAACAATGAGCAGTTCTTC

size: NA
J: TRBJ2-7
D: TRBD1
V: TRBV18
CDR3: CASSLGLQGTYEQYF
DNA: TGTGCCAGCTCACTAGGCCTACAGGGGACCTACGAGCAGTACTTC

size: few
J: TRBJ1-4
D: TRBD1
V: TRBV14
CDR3: CASSLRSGTGYEKLFF
DNA: TGTGCCAGCAGCCTTCGATCCGGGACAGGGTACGAAAAACTGTTTTTT

size: NA
J: TRBJ1-2
D: NA
V: TRBV6-1
CDR3: CASSEVNRDGYTF
DNA: TGTGCCAGCAGTGAAGTTAACAGGGATGGCTACACCTTC

size: NA
J: TRBJ2-6
D: TRBD1
V: TRBV5-1
CDR3: CASSSLGQGLSGANVLTF
DNA: TGCGCCAGCAGCTCCCTGGGACAGGGGTTGTCTGGGGCCAACGTCCTGACTTTC

size: NA
J: TRBJ1-1
D: NA
V: TRBV19
CDR3: CASLRDGLNTEAFF
DNA: TGTGCCAGTCTCAGGGATGGATTGAACACTGAAGCTTTCTTT

size: NA
J: TRBJ2-7
D: TRBD1
V: TRBV6-1
CDR3: CASSEPGQGDEQYF
DNA: TGTGCCAGCAGTGAACCGGGACAGGGGGACGAGCAGTACTTC

size: NA
J: TRBJ2-7
D: NA
V: TRBV6-5
CDR3: CASSTQGYEQYF
DNA: TGTGCCAGCAGTACCCAGGGATACGAGCAGTACTTC

size: NA
J: TRBJ1-1
D: NA
V: TRBV19
CDR3: CASSSRNGDTEAFF
DNA: TGTGCCAGTAGTAGTAGAAACGGGGACACTGAAGCTTTCTTT

size: NA
J: TRBJ2-5
D: NA
V: TRBV19
CDR3: CASSIVWAGETQYF
DNA: TGTGCCAGTAGTATTGTTTGGGCGGGAGAGACCCAGTACTTC

size: NA
J: TRBJ2-5
D: TRBD1
V: TRBV7-2
CDR3: CASSVTGTGLFGETQYF
DNA: TGTGCCAGCAGCGTTACCGGGACAGGGCTTTTTGGAGAGACCCAGTACTTC

size: NA
J: TRBJ1-4
D: NA
V: TRBV24-1
CDR3: CATSDPSGANEKLFF
DNA: TGTGCCACCAGTGATCCCTCAGGGGCTAATGAAAAACTGTTTTTT

size: NA
J: TRBJ1-6
D: TRBD1
V: TRBV5-1
CDR3: CASSGRQGVYNSPLHF
DNA: TGCGCCAGCAGCGGTCGACAGGGAGTCTATAATTCACCCCTCCACTTT

size: few
J: TRBJ1-2
D: NA
V: TRBV19
CDR3: CASEGYGYTF
DNA: TGTGCCAGTGAGGGCTATGGCTACACCTTC

size: NA
J: TRBJ2-2
D: NA
V: TRBV5-5
CDR3: CASSLRVLDTGELFF
DNA: TGTGCCAGCAGCTTGCGGGTGTTGGACACCGGGGAGCTGTTTTTT

size: NA
J: TRBJ2-3
D: TRBD1
V: TRBV5-1
CDR3: CASSTRTGGGTDTQYF
DNA: TGCGCCAGCAGCACCCGGACAGGGGGAGGCACAGATACGCAGTATTTT

size: NA
J: TRBJ1-1
D: NA
V: TRBV7-6
CDR3: CASSLVSEAFF
DNA: TGTGCCAGCAGCTTAGTCTCTGAAGCTTTCTTT

size: NA
J: TRBJ2-5
D: NA
V: TRBV12-3/TRBV12-4
CDR3: CASSSIWGENQYF
DNA: TGTGCCAGCAGTTCAATCTGGGGGGAGAACCAGTACTTC

size: once
J: TRBJ2-3
D: TRBD2
V: TRBV7-2
CDR3: CASSLSSGPTDTQYF
DNA: TGTGCCAGCAGCCTTTCTAGCGGCCCCACAGATACGCAGTATTTT

size: NA
J: TRBJ1-4
D: TRBD1
V: TRBV7-9
CDR3: CASSSRQGREKLFF
DNA: TGTGCCAGCAGCTCCCGACAGGGTCGAGAAAAACTGTTTTTT

size: NA
J: TRBJ1-3
D: TRBD1
V: TRBV5-6
CDR3: CASSLVDRVSGNTIYF
DNA: TGTGCCAGCAGCTTGGTGGACAGGGTCTCTGGAAACACCATATATTTT

size: NA
J: TRBJ2-1
D: TRBD1
V: TRBV6-5
CDR3: CASSQTGGKVNEQFF
DNA: TGTGCCAGCAGTCAGACAGGGGGAAAGGTCAATGAGCAGTTCTTC

size: NA
J: TRBJ2-3
D: NA
V: TRBV2
CDR3: CASSEQGTDTQYF
DNA: TGTGCCAGCAGTGAACAGGGCACAGATACGCAGTATTTT

size: once
J: TRBJ2-7
D: NA
V: TRBV5-6
CDR3: CASSLWSQYEQYF
DNA: TGTGCCAGCAGCTTATGGTCCCAGTACGAGCAGTACTTC

size: NA
J: TRBJ1-2
D: TRBD1
V: TRBV4-1
CDR3: CASSQGTGRYGYTF
DNA: TGCGCCAGCAGCCAGGGGACAGGGAGGTATGGCTACACCTTC

size: NA
J: TRBJ1-2
D: TRBD1
V: TRBV5-8
CDR3: CASSGTGAHNYGYTF
DNA: TGTGCCAGCAGCGGGACAGGGGCCCACAACTATGGCTACACCTTC